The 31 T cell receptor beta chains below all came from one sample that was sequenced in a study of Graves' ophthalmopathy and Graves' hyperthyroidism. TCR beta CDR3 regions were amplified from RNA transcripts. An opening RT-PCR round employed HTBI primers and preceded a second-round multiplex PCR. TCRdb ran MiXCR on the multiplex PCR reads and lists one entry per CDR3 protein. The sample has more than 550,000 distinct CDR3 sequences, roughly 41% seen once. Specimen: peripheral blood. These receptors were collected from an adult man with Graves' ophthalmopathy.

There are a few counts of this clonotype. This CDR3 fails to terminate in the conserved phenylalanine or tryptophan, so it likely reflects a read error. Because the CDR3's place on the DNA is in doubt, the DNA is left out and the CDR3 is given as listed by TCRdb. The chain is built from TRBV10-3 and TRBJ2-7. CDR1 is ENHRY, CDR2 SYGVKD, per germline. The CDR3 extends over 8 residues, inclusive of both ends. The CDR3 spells CAISESLG.

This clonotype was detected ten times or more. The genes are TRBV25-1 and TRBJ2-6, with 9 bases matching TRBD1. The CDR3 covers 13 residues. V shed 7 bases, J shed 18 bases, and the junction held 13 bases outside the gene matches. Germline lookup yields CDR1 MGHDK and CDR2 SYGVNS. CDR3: CASTLEAGTGRTF. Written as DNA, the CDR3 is TGTGCCAGCACCCTGGAGGCGGGGACAGGGAGGACTTTC.

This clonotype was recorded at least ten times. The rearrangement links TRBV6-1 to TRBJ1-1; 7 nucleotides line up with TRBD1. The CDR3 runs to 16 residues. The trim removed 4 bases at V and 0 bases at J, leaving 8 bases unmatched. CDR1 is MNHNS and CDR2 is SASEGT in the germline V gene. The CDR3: CASSGTGGEMNTEAFF. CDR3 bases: TGTGCCAGCAGTGGGACAGGTGGGGAAATGAACACTGAAGCTTTCTTT.

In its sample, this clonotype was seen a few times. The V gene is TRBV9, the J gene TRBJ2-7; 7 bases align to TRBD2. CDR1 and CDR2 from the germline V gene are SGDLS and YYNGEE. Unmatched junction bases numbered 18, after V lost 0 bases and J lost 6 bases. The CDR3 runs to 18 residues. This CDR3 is CASSVARDGAGVGSEQYF. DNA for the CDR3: TGTGCCAGCAGCGTAGCTAGGGATGGTGCGGGGGTTGGCTCCGAGCAGTACTTC. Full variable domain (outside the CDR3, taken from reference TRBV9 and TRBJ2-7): DSGVTQTPKHLITATGQRVTLRCSPRSGDLSVYWYQQSLDQGLQFLIQYYNGEERAKGNILERFSAQQFPDLHSELNLSSLELGDSALYFCASSVARDGAGVGSEQYFGPGTRLTVT.

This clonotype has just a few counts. CDR3 DNA sequence: TGTGCCAGTAGTATAGAACCGGGGGGGGAGGAGACCCAGTACTTC. This translates into CASSIEPGGEETQYF. This chain uses TRBV19 with TRBJ2-5; 8 positions agree with TRBD2. Germline assignment: CDR1 LNHDA and CDR2 SQIVND (reference sequence). The CDR3 extends over 15 amino acids. V lost 0 bases to trimming and J lost 5 bases; unmatched junction nucleotides: 5.

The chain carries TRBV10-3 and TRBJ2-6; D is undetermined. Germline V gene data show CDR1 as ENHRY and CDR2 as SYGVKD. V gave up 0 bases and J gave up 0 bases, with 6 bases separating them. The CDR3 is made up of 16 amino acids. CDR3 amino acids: CAISESGFSGANVLTF. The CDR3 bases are TGTGCCATCAGTGAGTCCGGTTTCTCTGGGGCCAACGTCCTGACTTTC.

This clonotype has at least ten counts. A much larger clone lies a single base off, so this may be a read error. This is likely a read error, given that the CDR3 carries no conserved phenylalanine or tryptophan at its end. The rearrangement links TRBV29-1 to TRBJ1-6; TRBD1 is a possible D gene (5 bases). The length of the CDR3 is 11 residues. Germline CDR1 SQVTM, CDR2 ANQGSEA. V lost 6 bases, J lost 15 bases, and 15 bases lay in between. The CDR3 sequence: CSVKDGTHLHL. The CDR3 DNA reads TGCAGCGTCAAAGACGGGACTCACCTCCACCTT.

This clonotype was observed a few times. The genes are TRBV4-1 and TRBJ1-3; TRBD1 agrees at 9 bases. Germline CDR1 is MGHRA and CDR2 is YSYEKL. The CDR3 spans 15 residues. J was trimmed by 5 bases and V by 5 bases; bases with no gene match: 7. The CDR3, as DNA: TGCGCCAGCAGCTTCGGGACAGGGTTGAGAAACACCATATATTTT. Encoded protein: CASSFGTGLRNTIYF.

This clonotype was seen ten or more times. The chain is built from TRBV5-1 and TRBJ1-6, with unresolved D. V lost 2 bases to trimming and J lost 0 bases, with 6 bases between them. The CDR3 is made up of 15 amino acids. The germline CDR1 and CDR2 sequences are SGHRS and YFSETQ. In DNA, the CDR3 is TGCGCCAGCAGCTTACTAAGCTCCTATAATTCACCCCTCCACTTT. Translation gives CASSLLSSYNSPLHF.

CDR3 bases: TGTGCCAGCAGTCCACCACCCATGTTCGCCTTTCAAGAGCAGTACTTC. This translates into CASSPPPMFAFQEQYF. The rearrangement joins TRBV6-6 to TRBJ2-7, with no clear D. Trimming stripped 5 bases from V and 7 bases from J, with 24 bases between. Per the germline V gene, CDR1 is MNHNY and CDR2 is SVGAGI (reference sequence). CDR3 length: 16 amino acids.

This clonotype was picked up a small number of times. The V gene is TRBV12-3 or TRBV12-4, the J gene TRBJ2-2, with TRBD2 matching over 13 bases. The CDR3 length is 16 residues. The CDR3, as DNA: TGTGCTAGTGGCCCGGGACTAGCGGGACCCACCGGGGAGCTGTTTTTT. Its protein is CASGPGLAGPTGELFF.

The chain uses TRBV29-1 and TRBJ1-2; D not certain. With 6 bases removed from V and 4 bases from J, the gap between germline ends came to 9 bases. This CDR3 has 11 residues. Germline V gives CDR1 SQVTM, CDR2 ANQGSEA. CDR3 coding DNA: TGCAGCGTAGGGAGTGGCTATGGCTACACCTTC. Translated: CSVGSGYGYTF.

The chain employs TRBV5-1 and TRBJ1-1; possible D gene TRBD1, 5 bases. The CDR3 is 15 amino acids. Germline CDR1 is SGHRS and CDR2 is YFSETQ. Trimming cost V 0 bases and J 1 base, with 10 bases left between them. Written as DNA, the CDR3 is TGCGCCAGCAGCTTGGGAGGGGTTGAGAACACTGAAGCTTTCTTT. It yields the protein CASSLGGVENTEAFF.

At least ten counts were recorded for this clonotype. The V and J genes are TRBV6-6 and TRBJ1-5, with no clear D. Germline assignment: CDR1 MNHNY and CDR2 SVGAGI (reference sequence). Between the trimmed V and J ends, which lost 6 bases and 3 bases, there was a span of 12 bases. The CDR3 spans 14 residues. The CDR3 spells CASRPRLANQPQHF. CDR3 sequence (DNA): TGTGCCAGCAGACCACGACTCGCCAATCAGCCCCAGCATTTT.

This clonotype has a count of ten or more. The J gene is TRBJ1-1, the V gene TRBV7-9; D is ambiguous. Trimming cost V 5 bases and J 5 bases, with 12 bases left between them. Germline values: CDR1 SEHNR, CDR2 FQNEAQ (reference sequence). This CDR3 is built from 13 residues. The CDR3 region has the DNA TGTGCCAGCAGCCAAATCACGGGGACTGAAGCTTTCTTT. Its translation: CASSQITGTEAFF.

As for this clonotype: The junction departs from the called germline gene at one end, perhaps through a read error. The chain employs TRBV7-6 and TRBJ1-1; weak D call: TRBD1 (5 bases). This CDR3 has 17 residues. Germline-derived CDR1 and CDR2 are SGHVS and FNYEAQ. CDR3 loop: CASSQPGRTKTNTEAFF. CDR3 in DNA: TGCGCCAGCAGCCAACCGGGACGGACGAAGACTAACACTGAAGCTTTCTTT.

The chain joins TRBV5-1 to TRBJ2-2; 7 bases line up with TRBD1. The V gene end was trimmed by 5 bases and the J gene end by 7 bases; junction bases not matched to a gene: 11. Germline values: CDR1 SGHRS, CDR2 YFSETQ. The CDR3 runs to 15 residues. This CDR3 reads CASSDRAVGGGELFF. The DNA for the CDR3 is TGCGCCAGCAGTGACAGGGCGGTCGGAGGCGGGGAGCTGTTTTTT.

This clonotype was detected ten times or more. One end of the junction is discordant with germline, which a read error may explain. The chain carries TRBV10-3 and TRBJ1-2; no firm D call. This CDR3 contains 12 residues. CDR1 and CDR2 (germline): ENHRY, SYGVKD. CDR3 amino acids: CASSYSAYGYTF. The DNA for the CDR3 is TGTGCCAGCAGTTACTCAGCCTATGGCTACACCTTC.

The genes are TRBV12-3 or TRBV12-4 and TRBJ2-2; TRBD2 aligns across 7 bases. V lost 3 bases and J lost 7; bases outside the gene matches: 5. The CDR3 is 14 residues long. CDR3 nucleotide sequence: TGTGCCAGCAGTTTGTTTGCGGGAGACGGGGAGCTGTTTTTT. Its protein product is CASSLFAGDGELFF.

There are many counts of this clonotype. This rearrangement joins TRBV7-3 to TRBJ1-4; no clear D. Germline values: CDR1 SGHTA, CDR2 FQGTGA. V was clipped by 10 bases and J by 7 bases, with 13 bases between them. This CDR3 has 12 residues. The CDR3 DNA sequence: TGTGCCACCATGAAGGCGGGTGAAAAACTGTTTTTT. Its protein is CATMKAGEKLFF.

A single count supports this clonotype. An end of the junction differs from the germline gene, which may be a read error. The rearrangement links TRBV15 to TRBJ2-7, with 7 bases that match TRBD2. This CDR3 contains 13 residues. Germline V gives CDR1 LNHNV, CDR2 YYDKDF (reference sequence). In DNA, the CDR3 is TGTGCCACCAGCAGAGCCTCCCGGGGGGAGCTGTACTTC. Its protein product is CATSRASRGELYF.

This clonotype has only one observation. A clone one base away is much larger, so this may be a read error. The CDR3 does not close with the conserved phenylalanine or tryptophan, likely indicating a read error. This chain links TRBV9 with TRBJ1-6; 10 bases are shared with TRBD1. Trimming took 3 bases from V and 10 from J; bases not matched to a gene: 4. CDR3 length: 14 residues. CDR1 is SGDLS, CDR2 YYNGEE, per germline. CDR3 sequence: CASSAGTGDSPLHL. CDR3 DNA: TGTGCCAGCAGCGCCGGGACAGGGGACTCACCCCTCCACTTG.

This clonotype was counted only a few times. The CDR3 DNA is TGTGCCAGCAGCAAAGAAGCCGGACAGGGACCCGAGCAGTACTTC. Residues: CASSKEAGQGPEQYF. The gene calls are TRBV12-3 or TRBV12-4 and TRBJ2-7; 8 nucleotides line up with TRBD1. J lost 6 bases, V lost 6 bases, and 13 bases had no gene match. The length of the CDR3 is 15 residues.

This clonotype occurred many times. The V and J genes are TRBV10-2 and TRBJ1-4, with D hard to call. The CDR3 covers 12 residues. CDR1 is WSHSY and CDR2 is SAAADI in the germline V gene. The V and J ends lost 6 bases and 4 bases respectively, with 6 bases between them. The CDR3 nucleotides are TGCGCCAGCAGACAGCTTAATGAAAAACTGTTTTTT. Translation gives CASRQLNEKLFF.

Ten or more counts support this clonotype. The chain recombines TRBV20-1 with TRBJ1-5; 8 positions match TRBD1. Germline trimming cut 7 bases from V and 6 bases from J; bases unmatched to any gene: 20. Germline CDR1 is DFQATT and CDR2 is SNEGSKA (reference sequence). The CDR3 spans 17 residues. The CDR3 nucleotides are TGCAGTGTCCAATCTCCCGGACAGGGAGGGTTTGGTCAGCCCCAGCATTTT. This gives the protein CSVQSPGQGGFGQPQHF.

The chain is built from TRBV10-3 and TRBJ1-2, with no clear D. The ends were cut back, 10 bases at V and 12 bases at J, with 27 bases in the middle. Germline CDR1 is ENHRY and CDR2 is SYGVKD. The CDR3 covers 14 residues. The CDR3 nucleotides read TGTGCCACCTTAGCCCCGGACGGAAACTCTGGAAACACCTTC. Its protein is CATLAPDGNSGNTF.

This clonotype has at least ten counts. The CDR3, as DNA: TGTGCCAGCAGCTTAGTAGCGGGAGGCAGCGGGGGCACCGGGGAGCTGTTTTTT. The encoded protein is CASSLVAGGSGGTGELFF. This rearrangement joins TRBV7-2 to TRBJ2-2; 10 nucleotides agree with TRBD2. V shed 1 base and J 4 bases; nucleotides not matched to a gene: 9. This CDR3 contains 18 residues. Germline V gene lookup returns CDR1 SGHTA and CDR2 FQGNSA.

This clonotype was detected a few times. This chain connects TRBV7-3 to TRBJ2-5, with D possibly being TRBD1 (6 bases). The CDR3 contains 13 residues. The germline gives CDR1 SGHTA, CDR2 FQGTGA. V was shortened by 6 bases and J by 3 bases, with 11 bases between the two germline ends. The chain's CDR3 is CASSGTQKETQYF. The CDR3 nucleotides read TGTGCCAGCAGTGGGACACAGAAAGAGACCCAGTACTTC.

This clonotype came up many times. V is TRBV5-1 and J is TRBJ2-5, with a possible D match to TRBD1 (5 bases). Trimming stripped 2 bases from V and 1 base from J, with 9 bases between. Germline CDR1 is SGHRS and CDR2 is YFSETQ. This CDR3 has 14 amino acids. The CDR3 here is CASSFLTAQETQYF. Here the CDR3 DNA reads TGCGCCAGCAGCTTTCTGACAGCCCAAGAGACCCAGTACTTC.

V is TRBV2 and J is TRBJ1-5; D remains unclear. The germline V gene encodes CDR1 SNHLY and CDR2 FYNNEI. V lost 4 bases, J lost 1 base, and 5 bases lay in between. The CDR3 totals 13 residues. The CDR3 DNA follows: TGTGCCAGCAGTGCGTGGAGCAATCAGCCCCAGCATTTT. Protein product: CASSAWSNQPQHF.

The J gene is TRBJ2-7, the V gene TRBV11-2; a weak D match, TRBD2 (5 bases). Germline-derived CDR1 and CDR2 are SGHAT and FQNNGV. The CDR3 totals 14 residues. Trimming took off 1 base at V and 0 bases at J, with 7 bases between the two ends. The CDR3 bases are TGTGCCAGCAGCTTAGTCAGCGGCTCCTACGAGCAGTACTTC. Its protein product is CASSLVSGSYEQYF.